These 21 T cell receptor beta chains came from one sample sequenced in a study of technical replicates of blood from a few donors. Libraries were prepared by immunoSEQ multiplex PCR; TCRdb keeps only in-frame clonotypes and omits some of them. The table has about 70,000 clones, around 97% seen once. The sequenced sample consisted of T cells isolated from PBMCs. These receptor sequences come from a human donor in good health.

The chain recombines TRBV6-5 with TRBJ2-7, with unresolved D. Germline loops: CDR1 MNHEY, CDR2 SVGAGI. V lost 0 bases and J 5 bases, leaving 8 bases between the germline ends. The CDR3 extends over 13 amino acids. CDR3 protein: CASSYSHRDEQYF. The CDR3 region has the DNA TGTGCCAGCAGTTACTCCCACCGGGACGAGCAGTACTTC.

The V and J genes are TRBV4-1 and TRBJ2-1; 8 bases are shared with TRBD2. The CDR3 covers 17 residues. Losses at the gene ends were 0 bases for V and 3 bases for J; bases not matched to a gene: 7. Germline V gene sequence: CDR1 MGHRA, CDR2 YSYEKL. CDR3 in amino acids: CASSQEGGTSGYNEQFF. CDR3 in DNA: TGCGCCAGCAGCCAAGAAGGTGGCACTAGCGGCTACAATGAGCAGTTCTTC.

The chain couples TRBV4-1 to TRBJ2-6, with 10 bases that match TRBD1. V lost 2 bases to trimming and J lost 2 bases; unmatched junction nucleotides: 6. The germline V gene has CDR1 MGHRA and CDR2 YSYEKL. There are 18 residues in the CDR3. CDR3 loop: CASSQNGQGVTGANVLTF. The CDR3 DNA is TGCGCCAGCAGCCAAAACGGACAGGGGGTAACTGGGGCCAACGTCCTGACTTTC.

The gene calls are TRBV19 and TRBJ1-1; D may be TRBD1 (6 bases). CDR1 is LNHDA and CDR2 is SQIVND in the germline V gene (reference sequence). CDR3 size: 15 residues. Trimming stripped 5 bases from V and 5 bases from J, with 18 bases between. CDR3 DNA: TGTGCCAGTAGTGTAGGGACAATATGGGGAACTGAAGCTTTCTTT. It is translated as CASSVGTIWGTEAFF. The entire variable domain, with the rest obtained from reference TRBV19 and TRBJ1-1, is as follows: DGGITQSPKYLFRKEGQNVTLSCEQNLNHDAMYWYRQDPGQGLRLIYYSQIVNDFQKGDIAEGYSVSREKKESFPLTVTSAQKNPTAFYLCASSVGTIWGTEAFFGQGTRLTVV.

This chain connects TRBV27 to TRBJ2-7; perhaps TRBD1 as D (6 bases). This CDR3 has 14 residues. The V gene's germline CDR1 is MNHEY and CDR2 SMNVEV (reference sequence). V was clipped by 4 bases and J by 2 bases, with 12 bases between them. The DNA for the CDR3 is TGTGCCAGCAGTTCCCCGGACAGAACCTACGAGCAGTACTTC. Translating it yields CASSSPDRTYEQYF.

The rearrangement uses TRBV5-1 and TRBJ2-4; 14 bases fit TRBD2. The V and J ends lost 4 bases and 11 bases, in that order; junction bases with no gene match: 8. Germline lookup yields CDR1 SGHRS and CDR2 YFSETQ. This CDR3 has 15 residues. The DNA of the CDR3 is TGCGCCAGCAGCGGCGGGACTAGCGGGAGCGGTCTTCAGTACTTC. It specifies CASSGGTSGSGLQYF.

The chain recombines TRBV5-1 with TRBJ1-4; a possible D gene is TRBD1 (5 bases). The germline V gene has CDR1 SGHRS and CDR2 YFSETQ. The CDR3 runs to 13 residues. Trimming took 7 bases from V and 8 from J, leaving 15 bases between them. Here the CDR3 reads CASSQGGDEKLFF. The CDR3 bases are TGCGCCAGCTCCCAGGGTGGAGACGAAAAACTGTTTTTT. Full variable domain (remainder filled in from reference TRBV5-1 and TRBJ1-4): KAGVTQTPRYLIKTRGQQVTLSCSPISGHRSVSWYQQTPGQGLQFLFEYFSETQRNKGNFPGRFSGRQFSNSRSEMNVSTLELGDSALYLCASSQGGDEKLFFGSGTQLSVL.

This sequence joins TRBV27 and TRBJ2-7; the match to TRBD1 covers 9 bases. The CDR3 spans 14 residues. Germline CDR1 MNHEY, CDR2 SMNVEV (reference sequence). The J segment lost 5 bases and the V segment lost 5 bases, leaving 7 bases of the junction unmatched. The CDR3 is CASSPRDRAHEQYF. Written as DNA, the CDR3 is TGTGCCAGCAGTCCCCGGGACAGGGCCCACGAGCAGTACTTC.

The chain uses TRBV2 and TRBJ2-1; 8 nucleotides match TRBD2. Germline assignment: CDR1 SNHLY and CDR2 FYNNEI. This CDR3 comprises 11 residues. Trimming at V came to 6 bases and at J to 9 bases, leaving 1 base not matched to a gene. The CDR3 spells CASSAGGEQFF. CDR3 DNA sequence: TGTGCCAGCAGCGCGGGGGGTGAGCAGTTCTTC.

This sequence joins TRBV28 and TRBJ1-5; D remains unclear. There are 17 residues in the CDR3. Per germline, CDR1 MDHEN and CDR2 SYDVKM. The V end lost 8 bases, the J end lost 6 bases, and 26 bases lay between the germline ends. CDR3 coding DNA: TGTGCCAGCCGTGGGCCCGCCCGCGGGGTCTTAGGTCAGCCCCAGCATTTT. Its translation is CASRGPARGVLGQPQHF.

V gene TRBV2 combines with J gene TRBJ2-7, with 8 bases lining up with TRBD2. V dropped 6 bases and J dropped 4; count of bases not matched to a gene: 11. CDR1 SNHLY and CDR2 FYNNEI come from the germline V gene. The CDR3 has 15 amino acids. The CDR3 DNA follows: TGTGCCAGCAGCGTGACTAGCGTCTCCCTTTACGAGCAGTACTTC. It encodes CASSVTSVSLYEQYF.

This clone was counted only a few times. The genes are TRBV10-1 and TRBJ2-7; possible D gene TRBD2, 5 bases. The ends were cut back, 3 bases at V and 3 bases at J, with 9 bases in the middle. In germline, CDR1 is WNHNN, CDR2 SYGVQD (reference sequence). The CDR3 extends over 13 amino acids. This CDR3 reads CASSEAVFYEQYF. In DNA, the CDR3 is TGCGCCAGCAGTGAAGCGGTATTCTACGAGCAGTACTTC.

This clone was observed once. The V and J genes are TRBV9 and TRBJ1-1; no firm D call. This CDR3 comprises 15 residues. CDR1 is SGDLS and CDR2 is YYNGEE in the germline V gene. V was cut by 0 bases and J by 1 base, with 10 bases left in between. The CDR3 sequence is CASSVAEGSNTEAFF. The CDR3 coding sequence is TGTGCCAGCAGCGTAGCCGAGGGTTCGAACACTGAAGCTTTCTTT.

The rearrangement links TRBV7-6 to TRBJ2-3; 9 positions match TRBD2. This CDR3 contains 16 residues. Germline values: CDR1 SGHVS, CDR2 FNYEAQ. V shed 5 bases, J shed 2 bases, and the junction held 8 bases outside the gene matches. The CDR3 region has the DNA TGTGCCAGCAGCGAAAGCGGGAGGCCTCTCACAGATACGCAGTATTTT. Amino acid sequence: CASSESGRPLTDTQYF.

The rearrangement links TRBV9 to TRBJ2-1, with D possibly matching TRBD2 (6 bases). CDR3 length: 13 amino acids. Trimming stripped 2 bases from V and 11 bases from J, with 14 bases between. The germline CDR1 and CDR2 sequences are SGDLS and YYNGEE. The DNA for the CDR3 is TGTGCCAGCAGCGTGGGGACTGGGTTCAAGCAGTTCTTC. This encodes CASSVGTGFKQFF.

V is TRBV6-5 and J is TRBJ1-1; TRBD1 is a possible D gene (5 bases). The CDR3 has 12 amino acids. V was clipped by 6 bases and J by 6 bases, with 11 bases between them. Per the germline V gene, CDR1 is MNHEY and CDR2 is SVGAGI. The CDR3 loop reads CASRKGVAEAFF. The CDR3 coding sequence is TGTGCCAGCAGGAAAGGGGTTGCTGAAGCTTTCTTT.

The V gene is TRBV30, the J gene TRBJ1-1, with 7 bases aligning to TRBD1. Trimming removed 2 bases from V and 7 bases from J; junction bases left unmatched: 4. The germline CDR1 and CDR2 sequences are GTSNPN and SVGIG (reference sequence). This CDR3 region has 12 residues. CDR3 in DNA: TGTGCCTGGAGTTTGGACAGGATTGAAGCTTTCTTT. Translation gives CAWSLDRIEAFF.

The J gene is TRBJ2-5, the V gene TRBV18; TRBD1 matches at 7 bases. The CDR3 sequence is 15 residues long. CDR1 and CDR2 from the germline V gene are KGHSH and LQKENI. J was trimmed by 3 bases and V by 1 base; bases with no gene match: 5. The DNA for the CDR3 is TGTGCCAGCTCACCACTAGGGACAGCCGAAGAGACCCAGTACTTC. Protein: CASSPLGTAEETQYF.

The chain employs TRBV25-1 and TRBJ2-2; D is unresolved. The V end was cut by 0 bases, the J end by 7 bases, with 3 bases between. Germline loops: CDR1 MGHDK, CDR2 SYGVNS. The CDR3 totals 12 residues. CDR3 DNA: TGTGCCAGCAGTGAATATTACGGGGAGCTGTTTTTT. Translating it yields CASSEYYGELFF.

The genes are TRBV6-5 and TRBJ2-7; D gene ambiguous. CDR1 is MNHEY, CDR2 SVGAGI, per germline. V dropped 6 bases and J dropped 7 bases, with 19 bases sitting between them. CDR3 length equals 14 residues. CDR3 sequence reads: CASSLIAIIGEQYF. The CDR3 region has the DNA TGTGCCAGCAGCCTCATAGCTATAATCGGGGAGCAGTACTTC.

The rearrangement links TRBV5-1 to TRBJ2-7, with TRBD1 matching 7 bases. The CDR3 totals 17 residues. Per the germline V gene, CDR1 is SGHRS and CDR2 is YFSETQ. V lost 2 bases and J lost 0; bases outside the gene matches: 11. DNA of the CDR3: TGCGCCAGCAGCTTTCGGACAGGTTTCACTAACTCCTACGAGCAGTACTTC. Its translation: CASSFRTGFTNSYEQYF. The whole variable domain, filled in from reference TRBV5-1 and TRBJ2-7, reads KAGVTQTPRYLIKTRGQQVTLSCSPISGHRSVSWYQQTPGQGLQFLFEYFSETQRNKGNFPGRFSGRQFSNSRSEMNVSTLELGDSALYLCASSFRTGFTNSYEQYFGPGTRLTVT.